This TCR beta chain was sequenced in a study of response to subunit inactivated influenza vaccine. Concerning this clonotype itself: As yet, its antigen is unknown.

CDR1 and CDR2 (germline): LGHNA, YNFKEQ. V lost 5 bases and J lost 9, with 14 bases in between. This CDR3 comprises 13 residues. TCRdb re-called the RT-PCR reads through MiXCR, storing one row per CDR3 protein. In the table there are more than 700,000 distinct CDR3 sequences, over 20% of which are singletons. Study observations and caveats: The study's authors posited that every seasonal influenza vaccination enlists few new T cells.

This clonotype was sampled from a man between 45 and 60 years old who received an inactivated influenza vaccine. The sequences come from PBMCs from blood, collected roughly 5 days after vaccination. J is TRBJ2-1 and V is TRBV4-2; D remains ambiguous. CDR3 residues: CASSADDWGEQFF. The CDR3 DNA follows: TGTGCCAGCAGCGCAGACGACTGGGGTGAGCAGTTCTTC.